Each of the 25 T cell receptor beta chains below was sequenced from the same sample in a study of T cells of healthy individuals. TCRdb re-derived calls from the 5' RACE reads in MiXCR, one entry per CDR3 protein. The sample comprises over 95,000 distinct CDR3 sequences, approximately 18% of which are singletons, and under 7.5% rests with the top ten. The receptor source for this set is a human donor in good health.

The table lists this clonotype with a few counts. V and J are TRBV6-5 and TRBJ1-1, with 8 bases identical to TRBD1. The V and J ends lost 5 bases and 5 bases, in that order; junction bases with no gene match: 7. The CDR3 consists of 14 residues. CDR1 and CDR2 (germline): MNHEY, SVGAGI. CDR3: CASSRQGWRTEAFF. The CDR3 DNA reads as TGTGCCAGCAGTCGACAGGGGTGGAGGACTGAAGCTTTCTTT.

This clonotype was recorded many times. The chain joins TRBV19 to TRBJ2-5; D gene uncertain. The CDR3 spans 13 residues. CDR1 LNHDA and CDR2 SQIVND come from the germline V gene (reference sequence). Trimming cost V 10 bases and J 4 bases, with 16 bases left between them. The CDR3 sequence is CAISRGGAETQYF. CDR3 sequence (DNA): TGTGCCATCTCCCGCGGTGGTGCAGAGACCCAGTACTTC.

The CDR3 sequence is CASSLRDTYYEQYF. The CDR3 DNA reads TGCGCCAGCAGCTTGCGAGACACCTACTACGAGCAGTACTTC. The chain uses TRBV5-1 and TRBJ2-7; no firm D call. From germline, CDR1 is SGHRS and CDR2 YFSETQ. This CDR3 contains 14 residues. V shed 1 base and J shed 3 bases, with 11 bases lying between them.

J is TRBJ1-5 and V is TRBV4-2; the match to TRBD1 covers 8 bases. Germline V gene sequence: CDR1 LGHNA, CDR2 YNFKEQ. J gave up 1 base and V 3 bases, and 8 bases lay outside the gene matches. The CDR3 loop spans 17 amino acids. The CDR3 protein is CASSQWDRRGSNQPQHF. The DNA for the CDR3 is TGTGCCAGCAGCCAGTGGGACAGGAGGGGCAGCAATCAGCCCCAGCATTTT.

The chain recombines TRBV18 with TRBJ2-3; no clear D gene. The V end lost 6 bases, the J end lost 9 bases, and 19 bases lay between the germline ends. CDR3 size: 14 residues. CDR1 KGHSH and CDR2 LQKENI come from the germline V gene. Here the CDR3 reads CASSPDRSLRTQYF. The CDR3 DNA reads TGTGCCAGCTCTCCAGATCGCTCCCTCAGAACGCAGTATTTT.

This clonotype was counted only a few times. V and J are TRBV24-1 and TRBJ2-2; possible D gene TRBD1, 5 bases. In germline, CDR1 is KGHDR, CDR2 SFDVKD. CDR3 size: 15 residues. V lost 0 bases, J lost 2 bases, and 6 bases lay in between. CDR3 DNA: TGTGCCACCAGTGATTTGGGGGCAAACACCGGGGAGCTGTTTTTT. This sequence encodes CATSDLGANTGELFF.

The chain employs TRBV5-1 and TRBJ1-2; 9 nucleotides align to TRBD1. This CDR3 has 15 amino acids. Trimming removed 1 base from V and 5 bases from J; junction bases left unmatched: 6. In germline, CDR1 is SGHRS, CDR2 YFSETQ. Here the CDR3 reads CASSLRGQGVYGYTF. Written as DNA, the CDR3 is TGCGCCAGCAGCTTGAGGGGACAGGGAGTATATGGCTACACCTTC.

The chain links TRBV27 to TRBJ1-4; no reliable D call. V was cut by 3 bases and J by 1 base, with 15 bases left in between. The germline V gene has CDR1 MNHEY and CDR2 SMNVEV (reference sequence). The CDR3 sequence is 17 residues long. The CDR3 spells CASSFETPRVTNEKLFF. CDR3 nucleotide sequence: TGTGCCAGCAGTTTTGAGACCCCGCGGGTAACTAATGAAAAACTGTTTTTT.

Many counts were recorded for this clonotype. V and J are TRBV27 and TRBJ1-5; D gene unclear. Looked up from germline, CDR1 is MNHEY and CDR2 is SMNVEV (reference sequence). Trimming took off 8 bases at V and 2 bases at J, with 16 bases between the two ends. There are 15 residues in the CDR3. CDR3 amino acids: CASGGLGRGNQPQHF. The DNA for the CDR3 is TGTGCCAGCGGAGGCCTCGGTCGCGGCAATCAGCCCCAGCATTTT.

The chain links TRBV28 to TRBJ2-1; D perhaps matches TRBD2 (5 bases). V was trimmed by 7 bases and J by 7 bases, leaving 20 bases between them. Germline V lookup: CDR1 MDHEN, CDR2 SYDVKM. The CDR3 runs 15 residues. The CDR3: CASKREYPLWNEQFF. The CDR3, as DNA: TGTGCCAGCAAGAGGGAGTATCCACTTTGGAATGAGCAGTTCTTC.

This clonotype was observed a handful of times. The chain combines TRBV27 with TRBJ1-1; 7 bases are a match to TRBD1. The V segment lost 2 bases and the J segment 5 bases; nucleotides outside the gene matches: 5. Germline CDR1 and CDR2: MNHEY and SMNVEV (reference sequence). CDR3 length equals 14 residues. In nucleotides, the CDR3 is TGTGCCAGCAGTTTAGAGGGGGCAGGAACTGAAGCTTTCTTT. This codes for CASSLEGAGTEAFF.

This clonotype has a handful of counts. The chain couples TRBV20-1 to TRBJ2-7; no clear D gene. The germline gives CDR1 DFQATT, CDR2 SNEGSKA (reference sequence). V was pared by 6 bases and J by 6 bases, with 18 bases between. This CDR3 comprises 13 residues. This CDR3 is CSAENRQTVEQYF. CDR3 coding DNA: TGCAGTGCAGAAAACCGGCAAACGGTCGAGCAGTACTTC.

The chain links TRBV10-3 to TRBJ1-2; 9 bases map to TRBD1. Germline V gene sequence: CDR1 ENHRY, CDR2 SYGVKD. The V segment lost 4 bases and the J segment 5 bases; nucleotides outside the gene matches: 8. The CDR3 has 15 residues. This CDR3 is CAISATGGEYYGYTF. CDR3 coding DNA: TGTGCCATCAGTGCTACAGGGGGCGAGTATTATGGCTACACCTTC.

This clonotype was observed many times. This sequence joins TRBV30 and TRBJ2-7, with unresolved D. The CDR3 has 12 amino acids. Trimming took 1 base from V and 3 from J, leaving 7 bases between them. Looked up from germline, CDR1 is GTSNPN and CDR2 is SVGIG (reference sequence). CDR3 protein: CAWSGDIYEQYF. CDR3 in DNA: TGTGCCTGGAGTGGAGATATCTACGAGCAGTACTTC. The full variable domain, with the rest looked up from reference TRBV30 and TRBJ2-7, is SQTIHQWPATLVQPVGSPLSLECTVEGTSNPNLYWYRQAAGRGLQLLFYSVGIGQISSEVPQNLSASRPQDRQFILSSKKLLLSDSGFYLCAWSGDIYEQYFGPGTRLTVT.

This clonotype was found many times. The genes are TRBV7-2 and TRBJ1-5; no firm D call. The germline V gene encodes CDR1 SGHTA and CDR2 FQGNSA. V dropped 5 bases and J dropped 0 bases, with 5 bases sitting between them. The CDR3 runs 13 residues. CDR3 region: CASSHNSNQPQHF. Here the CDR3 DNA reads TGTGCCAGCAGCCACAATAGCAATCAGCCCCAGCATTTT.

This clonotype was counted ten times or more. The chain couples TRBV20-1 to TRBJ1-5; 7 nucleotides agree with TRBD1. Looked up from germline, CDR1 is DFQATT and CDR2 is SNEGSKA (reference sequence). The CDR3 covers 14 residues. Losses at the gene ends were 6 bases for V and 1 base for J; bases not matched to a gene: 6. CDR3 nucleotide sequence: TGCAGTGCCGCGACAGGGACGAGCAATCAGCCCCAGCATTTT. This gives the protein CSAATGTSNQPQHF.

V gene TRBV10-3 combines with J gene TRBJ1-3; D call uncertain. Germline CDR1 is ENHRY and CDR2 is SYGVKD. CDR3 length equals 13 residues. Trimming took off 6 bases at V and 0 bases at J, with 6 bases between the two ends. CDR3 loop: CAIRTSSGNTIYF. CDR3 sequence (DNA): TGTGCCATCAGGACCAGCTCTGGAAACACCATATATTTT.

The genes are TRBV7-9 and TRBJ2-2; 9 nucleotides align to TRBD1. Germline CDR1 SEHNR, CDR2 FQNEAQ (reference sequence). This CDR3 has 14 amino acids. V was pared by 7 bases and J by 6 bases, with 6 bases of the junction left unmatched. Here the CDR3 DNA reads TGTGCCAGCACTCCGGGACAGGGTCCCGGGGAGCTGTTTTTT. Translated, it gives CASTPGQGPGELFF. The variable domain in full, completed from reference TRBV7-9 and TRBJ2-2, reads DTGVSQNPRHKITKRGQNVTFRCDPISEHNRLYWYRQTLGQGPEFLTYFQNEAQLEKSRLLSDRFSAERPKGSFSTLEIQRTEQGDSAMYLCASTPGQGPGELFFGEGSRLTVL.

Regarding this clonotype: A read error may explain this, as a much larger clone is one base away. The J gene is TRBJ2-5, the V gene TRBV7-9; no reliable D call. Trimming shortened V by 1 base and J by 4 bases, and 4 bases separated the two germline ends. Germline V gene data show CDR1 as SEHNR and CDR2 as FQNEAQ (reference sequence). This CDR3 has 12 residues. CDR3 region: CASSLVPETQYF. The CDR3 region has the DNA TGTGCCAGCAGCTTAGTCCCAGAGACCCAGTACTTC.

Regarding this clonotype: This may be a read error: a much more frequent sequence differs by one nucleotide. V gene TRBV4-3 combines with J gene TRBJ2-1, with TRBD2 as a possible D gene (6 bases). In germline, CDR1 is LGHNA, CDR2 YSLEER. The V gene lost 1 base and the J gene lost 9 bases, with 22 bases spanning the gap. The CDR3 covers 17 residues. The CDR3 nucleotides are TGCGCCAGCAGCCAAGCTGGAGCGGGTGGTCCCCACGGTGAGCAGTTCTTC. Translating gives CASSQAGAGGPHGEQFF.

The table lists this clonotype with a few counts. The CDR3 DNA is TGTGCCAGTAGTATAGAGCTGGGTTACCAAGAGACCCAGTACTTC. It translates to CASSIELGYQETQYF. The chain carries TRBV19 and TRBJ2-5; D ambiguous. V lost 0 bases, J lost 0 bases, and 8 bases lay in between. This CDR3 region has 15 residues. Germline V gives CDR1 LNHDA, CDR2 SQIVND (reference sequence).

V usage is TRBV6-5 and J usage is TRBJ1-5, with TRBD1 identical over 7 bases. Germline V gene lookup returns CDR1 MNHEY and CDR2 SVGAGI. Unmatched junction bases numbered 6, after V lost 8 bases and J lost 5 bases. The CDR3 is 13 residues long. The CDR3 protein is CASGVQGDQPQHF. As DNA, the CDR3 is TGTGCCAGCGGAGTCCAGGGGGATCAGCCCCAGCATTTT.

The chain employs TRBV28 and TRBJ1-2; TRBD1 matches at 7 bases. J lost 3 bases, V lost 0 bases, and 13 bases had no gene match. CDR3 length: 18 residues. CDR1 and CDR2 from the germline V gene are MDHEN and SYDVKM. The CDR3 bases are TGTGCCAGCAGTTTATGGGTTCTACAGGGGAAGGAGGACTATGGCTACACCTTC. This codes for CASSLWVLQGKEDYGYTF.

As regards this clonotype: This clone may be a read error of a much larger clone one base away. This chain uses TRBV5-6 with TRBJ2-3; unclear D gene. The CDR3 is made up of 15 amino acids. Germline V lookup: CDR1 SGHDT, CDR2 YYEEEE. CDR3 sequence reads: CVSSLNPTSTDTQYF. The CDR3 DNA reads TGTGTCAGCAGCTTGAATCCTACTAGCACAGATACGCAGTATTTT.

V is TRBV6-2 or TRBV6-3 and J is TRBJ1-1, with D possibly being TRBD1 (5 bases). Trimming cost V 0 bases and J 3 bases, with 17 bases left between them. The CDR3 loop spans 17 amino acids. In germline, CDR1 is MNHEY, CDR2 SVGEGT. In DNA form, the CDR3 reads TGTGCCAGCAGTTACTCCATTCCCCGACAGTCTGACACTGAAGCTTTCTTT. It is translated as CASSYSIPRQSDTEAFF.